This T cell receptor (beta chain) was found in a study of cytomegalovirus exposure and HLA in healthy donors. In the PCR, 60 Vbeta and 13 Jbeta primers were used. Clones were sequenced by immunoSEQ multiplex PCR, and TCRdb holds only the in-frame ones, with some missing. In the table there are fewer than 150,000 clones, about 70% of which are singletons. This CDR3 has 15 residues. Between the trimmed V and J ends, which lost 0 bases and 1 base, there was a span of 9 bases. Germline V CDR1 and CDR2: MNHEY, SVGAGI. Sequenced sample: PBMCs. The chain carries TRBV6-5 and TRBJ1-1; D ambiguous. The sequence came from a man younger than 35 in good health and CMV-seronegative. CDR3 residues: CASSYSRATNTEAFF. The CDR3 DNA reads TGTGCCAGCAGTTACTCGCGGGCTACGAACACTGAAGCTTTCTTT.